Sequencing of this T cell receptor (beta chain) was carried out in a study of T cells after yellow fever vaccination. MiXCR was run by TCRdb on the 5' RACE reads, yielding one entry per CDR3 protein. The sample shows just under 600,000 distinct CDR3 sequences, about 14% of them seen only once. This CDR3 region has 12 residues. From germline, CDR1 is MNHEY and CDR2 SVGAGI. The V and J ends lost 5 bases and 11 bases respectively, with 12 bases between them. Study-level findings and limits: Clones from primary vaccination mostly reappeared after the booster (96% CD4, about 85% CD8). Overlap between CD4 and CD8 compartments was detected for a small share of clonotypes.

Comments on this clonotype: Its target is not known.

Specimen: PBMCs, collected on the day of the yellow fever booster vaccination. V usage is TRBV6-5 and J usage is TRBJ1-4, with D possibly TRBD1 on 6 matching bases. The clonotype was recovered from a man aged 25-45 years who received the YFV17D yellow fever vaccine. The CDR3 sequence is CASSGARGKLFF. The CDR3 bases are TGTGCCAGCAGTGGGGCTAGGGGGAAACTGTTTTTT.